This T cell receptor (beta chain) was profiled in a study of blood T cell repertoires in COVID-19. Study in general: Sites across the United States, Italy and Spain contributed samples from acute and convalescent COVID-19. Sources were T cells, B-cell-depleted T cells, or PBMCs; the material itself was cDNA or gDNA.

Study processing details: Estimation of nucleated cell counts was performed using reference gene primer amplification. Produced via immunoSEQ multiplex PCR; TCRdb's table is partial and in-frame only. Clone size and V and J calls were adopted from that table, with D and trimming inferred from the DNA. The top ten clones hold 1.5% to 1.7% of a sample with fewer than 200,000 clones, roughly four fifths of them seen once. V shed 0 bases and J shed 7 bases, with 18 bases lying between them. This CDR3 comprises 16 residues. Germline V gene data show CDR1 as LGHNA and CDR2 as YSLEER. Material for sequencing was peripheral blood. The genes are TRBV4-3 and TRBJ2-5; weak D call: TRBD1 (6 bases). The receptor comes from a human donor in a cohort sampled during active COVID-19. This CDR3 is CASSQDTGIKAGTQYF. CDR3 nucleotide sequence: TGCGCCAGCAGCCAAGATACAGGGATAAAGGCGGGGACCCAGTACTTC.